The entry below describes one T cell receptor (beta chain). Its specificity is not known. The data originate from a study of OX40 agonist ivuxolimab in advanced cancers. Findings of the study overall: Expanded peripheral T-cell antigen specificity went undetermined.

V was pared by 5 bases and J by 0 bases, with 16 bases between. CDR1 and CDR2 from the germline V gene are MNHEY and SMNVEV (reference sequence). The CDR3 extends over 16 amino acids. The data were produced by immunoSEQ multiplex PCR, yet TCRdb's version contains in-frame clones alone and is incomplete. The sample lists tens of thousands of clones; about 91% were seen once. Blood got drawn at baseline, again on cycle 4 day 1, and then on cycle 7 day 1. The origin of this receptor is an adult with an advanced solid tumor such as melanoma, head and neck, liver or kidney cancer. This chain uses TRBV27 with TRBJ2-5; D might be TRBD2 (6 bases). Sequences were derived from CD4+ or CD8+ T cells sorted from blood, sampled in a trial of the OX40 agonist ivuxolimab. CDR3 DNA: TGTGCCAGCAGTCGGACTTTAGCGGAGTACCAAGAGACCCAGTACTTC. Its translation is CASSRTLAEYQETQYF.